This TCR beta chain was identified during a study of blood T cells in healthy people across ages. Study information: About one barcoded beta molecule per two T cells was captured by template switching. Study-wide results and limits: Measured against age, TCR beta diversity per million T cells decreased in a roughly linear manner. Among long-lived donors, naive CD4+ cells were more numerous and diversity higher than in aged donors. Strong correlation existed between TCR beta diversity and naive T cell percentage.

Then a second PCR, running roughly 7 to 11 cycles, was carried out with a sample-barcoded 5' primer and a J-beta primer mix. MiXCR, applied by TCRdb to the 5' RACE reads, yields one record per CDR3 protein. The sample has under 2,000,000 distinct CDR3 sequences; just under 50% are singletons. This clonotype showed up just a few times. Its specificity is unknown. Germline CDR1 is SNHLY and CDR2 is FYNNEI. The length of the CDR3 is 13 residues. V is TRBV2 and J is TRBJ2-5, with TRBD2 as a possible D gene (6 bases). The end of the DNA aligns better with TRBJ2-7, so the J call may be wrong. The sample comprised blood. This TCR came from a woman in her thirties or forties in good health. In DNA, the CDR3 is TGTGCCAGCAAATTGGGGATCGGGGGCGAGCAGTACTTC. It encodes CASKLGIGGEQYF.